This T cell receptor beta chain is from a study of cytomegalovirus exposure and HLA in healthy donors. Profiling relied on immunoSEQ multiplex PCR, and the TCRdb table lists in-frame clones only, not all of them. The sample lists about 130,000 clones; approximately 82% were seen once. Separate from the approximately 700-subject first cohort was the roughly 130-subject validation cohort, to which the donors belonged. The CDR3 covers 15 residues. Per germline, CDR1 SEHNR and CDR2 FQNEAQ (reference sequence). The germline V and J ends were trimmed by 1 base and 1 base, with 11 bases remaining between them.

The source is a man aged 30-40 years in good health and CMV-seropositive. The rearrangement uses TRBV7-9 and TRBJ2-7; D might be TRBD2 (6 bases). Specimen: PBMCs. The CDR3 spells CASSLGGGISYEQYF. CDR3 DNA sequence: TGTGCCAGCAGCTTAGGTGGAGGGATTTCCTACGAGCAGTACTTC.